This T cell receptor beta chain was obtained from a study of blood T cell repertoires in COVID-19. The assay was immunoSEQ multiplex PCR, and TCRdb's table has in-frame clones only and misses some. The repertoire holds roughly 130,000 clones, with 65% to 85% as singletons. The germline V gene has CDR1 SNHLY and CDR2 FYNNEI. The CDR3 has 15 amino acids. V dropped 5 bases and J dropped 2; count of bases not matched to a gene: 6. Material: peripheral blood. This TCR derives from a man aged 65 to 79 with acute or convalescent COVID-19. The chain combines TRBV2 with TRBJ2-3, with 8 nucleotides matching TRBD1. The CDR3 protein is CASSPGQADTDTQYF. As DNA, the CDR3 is TGTGCCAGCAGTCCGGGACAGGCAGACACAGATACGCAGTATTTT.